The clone carrying this TCR beta chain was picked up a small number of times. Antigen unknown. Different DNA sequences within this sample yield the same CDR3. The sample is drawn from a study of Ad26.COV2.S vaccination and SARS-CoV-2 variants. About the research overall: Sample donor was a member of the COV1001 Ad26.COV2.S trial arm. The authors gave Ad26.COV2.S intramuscularly, either once or twice 56 days apart. Study-wide results and caveats: Recipients of vaccine and of placebo showed similar breadth of their non-spike TCR repertoires. Substantial breadth was reported for post-vaccination spike-specific CD8+ and CD4+ T cells.

The germline CDR1 and CDR2 sequences are DFQATT and SNEGSKA (reference sequence). The CDR3 has 12 residues. V shed 3 bases and J shed 2 bases, with 5 bases lying between them. The method was immunoSEQ multiplex PCR; TCRdb's version includes in-frame clones alone and lacks a portion of them. The sample includes 300,000 to 400,000 clones, around 87% of them seen just once. Treatment given: around 19 received Ad26.COV2.S at low or high dose, single or two shots; 5 received placebo; per-sample allocation not given. Each sample was drawn 63 days after the first injection (of vaccine or placebo). This TCR was sampled from a person between 18 and 60 years old who received the Ad26.COV2.S COVID-19 vaccine or a placebo. This sequence joins TRBV20-1 and TRBJ1-5; D is ambiguous. Sample: peripheral blood, taken in a trial of Ad26.COV2.S vaccine versus placebo. CDR3 DNA: TGCAGTGCTAGTGGGGGCAATCAGCCCCAGCATTTT. It yields the protein CSASGGNQPQHF.